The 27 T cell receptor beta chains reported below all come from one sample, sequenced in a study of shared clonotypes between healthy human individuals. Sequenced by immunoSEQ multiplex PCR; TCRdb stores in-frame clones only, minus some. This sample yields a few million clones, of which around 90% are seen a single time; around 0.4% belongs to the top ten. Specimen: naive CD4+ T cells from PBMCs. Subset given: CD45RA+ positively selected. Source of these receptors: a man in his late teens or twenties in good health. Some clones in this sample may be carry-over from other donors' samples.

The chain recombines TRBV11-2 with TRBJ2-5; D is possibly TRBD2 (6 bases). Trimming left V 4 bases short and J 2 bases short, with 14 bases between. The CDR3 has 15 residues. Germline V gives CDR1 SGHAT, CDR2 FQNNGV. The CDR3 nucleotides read TGTGCCAGCAGCTCCCTGCGAGGGAGGCAAGAGACCCAGTACTTC. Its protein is CASSSLRGRQETQYF.

The DNA for the CDR3 is TGTGCCAGTAGTGCTGCGGGGACCACAGATACGCAGTATTTT. Residues: CASSAAGTTDTQYF. The rearrangement uses TRBV19 and TRBJ2-3; maybe TRBD2 (6 bases). This CDR3 region has 14 residues. Deletions cut 5 bases from V and 2 bases from J, with 11 bases between. Germline V lookup: CDR1 LNHDA, CDR2 SQIVND (reference sequence). Combining the CDR3 with reference TRBV19 and TRBJ2-3 gives the whole variable domain DGGITQSPKYLFRKEGQNVTLSCEQNLNHDAMYWYRQDPGQGLRLIYYSQIVNDFQKGDIAEGYSVSREKKESFPLTVTSAQKNPTAFYLCASSAAGTTDTQYFGPGTRLTVL.

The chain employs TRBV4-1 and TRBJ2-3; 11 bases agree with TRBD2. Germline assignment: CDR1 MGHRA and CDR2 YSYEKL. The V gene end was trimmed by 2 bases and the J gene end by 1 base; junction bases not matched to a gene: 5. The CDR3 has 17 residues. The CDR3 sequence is CASSQIAGGFGTDTQYF. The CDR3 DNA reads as TGCGCCAGCAGCCAAATAGCGGGAGGGTTTGGCACAGATACGCAGTATTTT.

CDR3 sequence reads: CASSQLAGGGTGELFF. The CDR3 DNA sequence: TGTGCCAGCAGCCAGCTAGCGGGAGGCGGCACCGGGGAGCTGTTTTTT. V usage is TRBV7-2 and J usage is TRBJ2-2, with TRBD2 identical over 11 bases. This CDR3 comprises 16 residues. Trimming took 5 bases from V and 4 from J; bases not matched to a gene: 6. Germline loops: CDR1 SGHTA, CDR2 FQGNSA.

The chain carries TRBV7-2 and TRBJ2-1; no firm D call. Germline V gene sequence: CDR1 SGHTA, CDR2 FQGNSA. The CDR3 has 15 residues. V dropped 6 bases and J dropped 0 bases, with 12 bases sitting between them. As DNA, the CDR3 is TGTGCCAGCAGTTCAGCAGCTAGCTCCTACAATGAGCAGTTCTTC. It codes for CASSSAASSYNEQFF.

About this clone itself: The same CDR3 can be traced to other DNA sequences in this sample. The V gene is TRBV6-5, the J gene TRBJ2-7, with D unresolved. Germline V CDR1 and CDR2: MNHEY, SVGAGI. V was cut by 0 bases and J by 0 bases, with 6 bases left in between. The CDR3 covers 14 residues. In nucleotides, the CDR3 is TGTGCCAGCAGTTACTCGCGGAACTCCTACGAGCAGTACTTC. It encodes CASSYSRNSYEQYF.

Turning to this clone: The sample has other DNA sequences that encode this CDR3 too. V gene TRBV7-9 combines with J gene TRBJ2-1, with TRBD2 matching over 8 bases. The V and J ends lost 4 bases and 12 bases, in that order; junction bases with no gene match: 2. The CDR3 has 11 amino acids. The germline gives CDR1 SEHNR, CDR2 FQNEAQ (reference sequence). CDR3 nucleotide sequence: TGTGCCAGCAGCTGGGGACTAGGGCAGTTCTTC. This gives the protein CASSWGLGQFF.

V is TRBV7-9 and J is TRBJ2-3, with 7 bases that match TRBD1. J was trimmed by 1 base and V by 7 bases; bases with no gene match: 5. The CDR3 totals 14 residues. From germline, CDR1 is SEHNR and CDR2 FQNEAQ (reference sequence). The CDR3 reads CASIPDRGTDTQYF. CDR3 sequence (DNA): TGTGCCAGCATCCCAGACAGGGGCACAGATACGCAGTATTTT.

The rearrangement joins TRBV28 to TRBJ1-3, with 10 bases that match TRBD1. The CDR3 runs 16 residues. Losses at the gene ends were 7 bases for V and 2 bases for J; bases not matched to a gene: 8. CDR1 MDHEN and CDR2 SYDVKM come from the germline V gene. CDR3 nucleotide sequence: TGTGCCAGCACCCCAGGTGGGACAGGGGCTGGAAACACCATATATTTT. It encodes CASTPGGTGAGNTIYF.

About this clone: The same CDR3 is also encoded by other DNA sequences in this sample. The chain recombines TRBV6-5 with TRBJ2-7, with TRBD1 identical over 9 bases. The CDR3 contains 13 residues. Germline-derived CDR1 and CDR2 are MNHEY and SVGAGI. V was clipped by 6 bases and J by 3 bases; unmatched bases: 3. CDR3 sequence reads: CASSRQGVYEQYF. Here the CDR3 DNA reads TGTGCCAGCAGCAGACAGGGGGTCTACGAGCAGTACTTC.

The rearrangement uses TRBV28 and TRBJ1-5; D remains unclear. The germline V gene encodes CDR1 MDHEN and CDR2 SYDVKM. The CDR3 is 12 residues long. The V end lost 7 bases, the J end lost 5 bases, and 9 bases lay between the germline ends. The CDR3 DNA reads TGTGCCAGCAAGTTTGGGGATCAGCCCCAGCATTTT. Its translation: CASKFGDQPQHF.

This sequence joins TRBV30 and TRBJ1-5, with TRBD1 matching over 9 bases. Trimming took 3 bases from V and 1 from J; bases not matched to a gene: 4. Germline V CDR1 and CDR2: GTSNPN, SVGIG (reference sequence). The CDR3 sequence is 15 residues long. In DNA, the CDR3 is TGTGCCTGGAGAACGACAGGGGGAAGCAATCAGCCCCAGCATTTT. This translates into CAWRTTGGSNQPQHF. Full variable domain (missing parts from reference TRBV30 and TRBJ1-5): SQTIHQWPATLVQPVGSPLSLECTVEGTSNPNLYWYRQAAGRGLQLLFYSVGIGQISSEVPQNLSASRPQDRQFILSSKKLLLSDSGFYLCAWRTTGGSNQPQHFGDGTRLSIL.

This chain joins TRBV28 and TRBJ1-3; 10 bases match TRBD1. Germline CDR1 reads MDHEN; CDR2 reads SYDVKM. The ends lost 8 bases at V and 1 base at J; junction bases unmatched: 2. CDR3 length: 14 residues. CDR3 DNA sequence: TGTGCCAGCGACAGGGGGCCGTCTGGAAACACCATATATTTT. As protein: CASDRGPSGNTIYF.

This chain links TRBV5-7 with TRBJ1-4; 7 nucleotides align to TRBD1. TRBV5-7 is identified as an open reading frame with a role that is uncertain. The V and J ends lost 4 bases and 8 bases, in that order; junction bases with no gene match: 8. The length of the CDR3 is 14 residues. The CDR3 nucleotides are TGTGCCAGCAGCCTCCCAGGGGGATCAGAAAAACTGTTTTTT. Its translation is CASSLPGGSEKLFF.

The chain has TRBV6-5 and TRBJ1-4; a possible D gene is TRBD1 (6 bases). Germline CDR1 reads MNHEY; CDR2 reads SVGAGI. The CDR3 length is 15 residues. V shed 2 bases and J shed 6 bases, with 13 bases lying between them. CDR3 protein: CASSYRRRGDEKLFF. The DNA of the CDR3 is TGTGCCAGCAGTTACCGGCGCAGGGGAGATGAAAAACTGTTTTTT.

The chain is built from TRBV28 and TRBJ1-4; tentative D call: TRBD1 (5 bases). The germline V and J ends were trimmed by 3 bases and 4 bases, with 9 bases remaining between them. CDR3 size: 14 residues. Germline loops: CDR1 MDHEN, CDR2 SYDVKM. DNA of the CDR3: TGTGCCAGCAGTTTGGGGCGCGGTAATGAAAAACTGTTTTTT. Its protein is CASSLGRGNEKLFF.

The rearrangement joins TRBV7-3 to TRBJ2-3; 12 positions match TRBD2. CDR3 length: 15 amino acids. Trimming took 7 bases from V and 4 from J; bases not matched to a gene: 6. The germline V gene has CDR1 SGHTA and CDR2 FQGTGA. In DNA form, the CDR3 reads TGTGCCAGCACCCCTAGCGGGAGGGGTGCAGATACGCAGTATTTT. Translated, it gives CASTPSGRGADTQYF. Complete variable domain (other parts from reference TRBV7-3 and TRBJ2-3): GAGVSQTPSNKVTEKGKYVELRCDPISGHTALYWYRQSLGQGPEFLIYFQGTGAADDSGLPNDRFFAVRPEGSVSTLKIQRTERGDSAVYLCASTPSGRGADTQYFGPGTRLTVL.

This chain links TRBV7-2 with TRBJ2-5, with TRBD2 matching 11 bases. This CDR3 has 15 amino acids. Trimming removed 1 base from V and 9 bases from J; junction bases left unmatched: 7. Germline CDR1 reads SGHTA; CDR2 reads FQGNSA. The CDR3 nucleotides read TGTGCCAGCAGCTTAGTAGCGGGAGGGCCGGGGGCCCAGTACTTC. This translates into CASSLVAGGPGAQYF.

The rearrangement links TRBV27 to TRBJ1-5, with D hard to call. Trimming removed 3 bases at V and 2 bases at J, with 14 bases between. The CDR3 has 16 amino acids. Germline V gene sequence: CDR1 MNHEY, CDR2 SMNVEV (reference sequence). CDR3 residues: CASSFRSGQRNQPQHF. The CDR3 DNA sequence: TGTGCCAGCAGTTTCCGCAGTGGGCAGCGCAATCAGCCCCAGCATTTT.

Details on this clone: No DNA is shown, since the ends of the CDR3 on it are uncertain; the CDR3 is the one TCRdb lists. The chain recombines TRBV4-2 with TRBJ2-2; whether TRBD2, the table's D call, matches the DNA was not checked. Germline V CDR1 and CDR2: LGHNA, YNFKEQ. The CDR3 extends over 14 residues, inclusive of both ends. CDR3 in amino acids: CASSQSLRAGELFF.

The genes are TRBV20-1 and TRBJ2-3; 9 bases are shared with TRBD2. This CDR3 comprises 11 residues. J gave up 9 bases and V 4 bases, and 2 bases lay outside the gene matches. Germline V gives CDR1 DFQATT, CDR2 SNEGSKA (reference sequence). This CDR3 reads CSANSGGTQYF. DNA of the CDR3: TGCAGTGCTAATAGCGGGGGCACGCAGTATTTT.

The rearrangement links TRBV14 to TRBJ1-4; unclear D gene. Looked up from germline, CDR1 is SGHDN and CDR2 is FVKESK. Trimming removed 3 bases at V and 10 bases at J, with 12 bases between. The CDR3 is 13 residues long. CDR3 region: CASSHRNTVKLFF. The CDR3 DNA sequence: TGTGCCAGCAGCCACAGAAACACCGTAAAACTGTTTTTT.

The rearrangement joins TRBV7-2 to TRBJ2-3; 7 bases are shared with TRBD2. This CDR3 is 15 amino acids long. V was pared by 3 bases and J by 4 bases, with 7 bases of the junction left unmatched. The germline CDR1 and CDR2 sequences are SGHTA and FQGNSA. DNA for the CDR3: TGTGCCAGCAGCTTCAGGACTAGTGCGGCAGATACGCAGTATTTT. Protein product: CASSFRTSAADTQYF. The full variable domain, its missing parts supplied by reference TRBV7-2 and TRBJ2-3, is GAGVSQSPSNKVTEKGKDVELRCDPISGHTALYWYRQSLGQGLEFLIYFQGNSAPDKSGLPSDRFSAERTGGSVSTLTIQRTQQEDSAVYLCASSFRTSAADTQYFGPGTRLTVL.

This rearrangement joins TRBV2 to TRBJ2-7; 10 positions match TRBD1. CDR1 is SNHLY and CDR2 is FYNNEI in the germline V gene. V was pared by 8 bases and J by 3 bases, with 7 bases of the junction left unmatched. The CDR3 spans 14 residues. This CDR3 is CASRRTGGNYEQYF. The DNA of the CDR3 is TGTGCCAGCCGACGGACAGGGGGGAACTACGAGCAGTACTTC.

As DNA, the CDR3 is TGTGCCACCAGCAGAGCAGGGGGACTAGCGACATCCTACGAGCAGTACTTC. Translation gives CATSRAGGLATSYEQYF. The rearrangement uses TRBV15 and TRBJ2-7; 10 bases match TRBD2. This CDR3 has 17 amino acids. V was clipped by 1 base and J by 1 base; unmatched bases: 7. Looked up from germline, CDR1 is LNHNV and CDR2 is YYDKDF (reference sequence).

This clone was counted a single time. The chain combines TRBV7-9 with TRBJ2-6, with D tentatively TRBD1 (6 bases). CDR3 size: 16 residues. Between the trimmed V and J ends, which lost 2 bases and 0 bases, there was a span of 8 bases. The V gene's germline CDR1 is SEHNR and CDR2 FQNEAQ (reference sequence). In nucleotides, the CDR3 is TGTGCCAGCAGCTTACTGGGGGCCTCTGGGGCCAACGTCCTGACTTTC. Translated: CASSLLGASGANVLTF.

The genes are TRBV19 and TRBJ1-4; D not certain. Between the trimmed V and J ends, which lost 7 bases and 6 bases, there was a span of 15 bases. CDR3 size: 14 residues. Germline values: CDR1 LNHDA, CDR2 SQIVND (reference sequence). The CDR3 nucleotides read TGTGCCAGTACCAAACTTGGTAGAGATGAAAAACTGTTTTTT. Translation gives CASTKLGRDEKLFF.